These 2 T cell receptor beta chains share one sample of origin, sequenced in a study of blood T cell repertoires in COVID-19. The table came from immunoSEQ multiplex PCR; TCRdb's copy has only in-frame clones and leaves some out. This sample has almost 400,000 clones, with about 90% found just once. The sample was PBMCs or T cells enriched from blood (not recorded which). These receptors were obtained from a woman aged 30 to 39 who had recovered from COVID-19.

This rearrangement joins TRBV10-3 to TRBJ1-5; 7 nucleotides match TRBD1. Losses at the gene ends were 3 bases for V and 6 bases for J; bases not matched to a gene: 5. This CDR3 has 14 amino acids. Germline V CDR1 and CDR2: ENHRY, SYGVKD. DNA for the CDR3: TGTGCCATCAGTGAACGACAGGGCGGTCAGCCCCAGCATTTT. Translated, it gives CAISERQGGQPQHF.

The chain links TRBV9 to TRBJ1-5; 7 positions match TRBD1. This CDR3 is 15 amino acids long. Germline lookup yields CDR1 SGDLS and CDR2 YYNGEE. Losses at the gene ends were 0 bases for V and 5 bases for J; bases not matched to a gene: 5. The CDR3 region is CASSVAGDRDQPQHF. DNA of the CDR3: TGTGCCAGCAGCGTAGCTGGAGACAGGGATCAGCCCCAGCATTTT.